These 10 T cell receptor beta chains originate from one sample sequenced in a study of OX40 agonist ivuxolimab in advanced cancers. Here immunoSEQ multiplex PCR was the method, and the copy in TCRdb shows in-frame clones only, minus some. The table includes approximately 89,000 clones, around 90% detected once. Material: CD4+ or CD8+ T cells sorted from blood, obtained in a trial of the OX40 agonist ivuxolimab. The receptors derive from an adult with an advanced solid tumor such as melanoma, head and neck, liver or kidney cancer.

This chain uses TRBV18 with TRBJ1-2; TRBD1 matches 7 bases. This CDR3 is 13 amino acids long. The junction had 1 base not matched to a gene; V was cut back by 4 bases and J by 2 bases. The germline V gene encodes CDR1 KGHSH and CDR2 LQKENI. The CDR3 reads CASSQQGNYGYTF. DNA for the CDR3: TGTGCCAGCTCACAACAGGGGAACTATGGCTACACCTTC.

This chain joins TRBV18 and TRBJ2-1; TRBD1 matches at 7 bases. CDR1 KGHSH and CDR2 LQKENI come from the germline V gene. Trimming at V came to 4 bases and at J to 6 bases, leaving 6 bases not matched to a gene. The CDR3 extends over 14 amino acids. This CDR3 is CASSQGAGFNEQFF. For the CDR3, the DNA is TGTGCCAGCTCACAGGGGGCAGGGTTCAATGAGCAGTTCTTC. The entire variable domain, with the rest obtained from reference TRBV18 and TRBJ2-1, is as follows: NAGVMQNPRHLVRRRGQEARLRCSPMKGHSHVYWYRQLPEEGLKFMVYLQKENIIDESGMPKERFSAEFPKEGPSILRIQQVVRGDSAAYFCASSQGAGFNEQFFGPGTRLTVL.

V usage is TRBV30 and J usage is TRBJ2-5; TRBD2 matches 8 bases. V lost 5 bases and J lost 1; bases outside the gene matches: 6. This CDR3 spans 14 amino acids. Germline V gene sequence: CDR1 GTSNPN, CDR2 SVGIG (reference sequence). CDR3 protein: CAWGLGGAQETQYF. The CDR3 DNA is TGTGCCTGGGGGCTCGGGGGGGCCCAAGAGACCCAGTACTTC.

The V and J genes are TRBV7-8 and TRBJ2-3; TRBD2 matches at 8 bases. Losses at the gene ends were 2 bases for V and 2 bases for J; bases not matched to a gene: 9. The CDR3 loop spans 17 amino acids. Germline V lookup: CDR1 SGHVS, CDR2 FQNEAQ. The CDR3 is CASSLSPGTRTTDTQYF. The CDR3 nucleotides read TGTGCCAGCAGCTTAAGCCCCGGGACTAGGACCACAGATACGCAGTATTTT.

This clone came up a few times. The chain is built from TRBV2 and TRBJ2-1; perhaps TRBD1 as D (6 bases). The V and J ends lost 8 bases and 6 bases respectively, with 17 bases between them. The CDR3 runs to 14 residues. Germline V gene data show CDR1 as SNHLY and CDR2 as FYNNEI. DNA for the CDR3: TGTGCCAGCGGATGGAGCAGGGGTGGCAATGAGCAGTTCTTC. The encoded protein is CASGWSRGGNEQFF.

V usage is TRBV6-1 and J usage is TRBJ2-7; 7 bases map to TRBD1. J lost 2 bases, V lost 4 bases, and 5 bases had no gene match. CDR1 and CDR2 from the germline V gene are MNHNS and SASEGT. The CDR3 is 14 residues long. The CDR3 sequence: CASSATGTAYEQYF. The CDR3 region has the DNA TGTGCCAGCAGTGCGACCGGGACAGCCTACGAGCAGTACTTC.

The rearrangement links TRBV7-9 to TRBJ2-5, with 8 bases lining up with TRBD1. This CDR3 has 15 amino acids. CDR1 and CDR2 from the germline V gene are SEHNR and FQNEAQ (reference sequence). V was pared by 5 bases and J by 4 bases, with 9 bases of the junction left unmatched. The CDR3 is CASSIPGQVRETQYF. CDR3 coding DNA: TGTGCCAGCAGCATTCCGGGACAGGTTAGAGAGACCCAGTACTTC.

This rearrangement joins TRBV4-3 to TRBJ2-3; the D call may be TRBD1 or TRBD2 (6 bases each). The V gene lost 1 base and the J gene lost 2 bases, with 13 bases spanning the gap. The CDR3 contains 16 residues. CDR1 and CDR2 (germline): LGHNA, YSLEER. The CDR3 is CASSQVARGPTDTQYF. In DNA, the CDR3 is TGCGCCAGCAGCCAAGTAGCACGGGGGCCCACAGATACGCAGTATTTT.

This clone has only one observation. The V call is TRBV5-4, the J call TRBJ1-3; 10 bases are shared with TRBD1. Looked up from germline, CDR1 is SGHNT and CDR2 is YYREEE (reference sequence). V lost 5 bases, J lost 1 base, and 15 bases stayed unmatched. The CDR3 consists of 19 residues. The chain's CDR3 is CASSSGTGASPGSGNTIYF. Here the CDR3 DNA reads TGTGCCAGCAGTTCCGGGACAGGGGCCTCCCCGGGGTCTGGAAACACCATATATTTT.

The chain employs TRBV19 and TRBJ2-3, with D hard to call. Between the trimmed V and J ends, which lost 3 bases and 4 bases, there was a span of 8 bases. CDR1 is LNHDA and CDR2 is SQIVND in the germline V gene (reference sequence). CDR3 length: 13 residues. The CDR3 here is CASSIVVPDTQYF. The CDR3 DNA reads as TGTGCCAGTAGTATTGTCGTCCCAGATACGCAGTATTTT.